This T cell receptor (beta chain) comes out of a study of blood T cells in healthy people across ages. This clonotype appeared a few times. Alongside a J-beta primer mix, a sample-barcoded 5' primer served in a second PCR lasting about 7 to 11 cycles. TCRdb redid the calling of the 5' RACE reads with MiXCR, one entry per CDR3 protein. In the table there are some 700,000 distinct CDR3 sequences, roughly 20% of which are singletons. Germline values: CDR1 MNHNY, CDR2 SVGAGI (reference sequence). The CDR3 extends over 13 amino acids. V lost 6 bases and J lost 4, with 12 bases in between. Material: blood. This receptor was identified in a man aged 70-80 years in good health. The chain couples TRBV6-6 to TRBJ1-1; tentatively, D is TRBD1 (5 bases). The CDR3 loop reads CASRKGMGTEAFF. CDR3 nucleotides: TGTGCCAGCAGAAAGGGGATGGGCACTGAAGCTTTCTTT.